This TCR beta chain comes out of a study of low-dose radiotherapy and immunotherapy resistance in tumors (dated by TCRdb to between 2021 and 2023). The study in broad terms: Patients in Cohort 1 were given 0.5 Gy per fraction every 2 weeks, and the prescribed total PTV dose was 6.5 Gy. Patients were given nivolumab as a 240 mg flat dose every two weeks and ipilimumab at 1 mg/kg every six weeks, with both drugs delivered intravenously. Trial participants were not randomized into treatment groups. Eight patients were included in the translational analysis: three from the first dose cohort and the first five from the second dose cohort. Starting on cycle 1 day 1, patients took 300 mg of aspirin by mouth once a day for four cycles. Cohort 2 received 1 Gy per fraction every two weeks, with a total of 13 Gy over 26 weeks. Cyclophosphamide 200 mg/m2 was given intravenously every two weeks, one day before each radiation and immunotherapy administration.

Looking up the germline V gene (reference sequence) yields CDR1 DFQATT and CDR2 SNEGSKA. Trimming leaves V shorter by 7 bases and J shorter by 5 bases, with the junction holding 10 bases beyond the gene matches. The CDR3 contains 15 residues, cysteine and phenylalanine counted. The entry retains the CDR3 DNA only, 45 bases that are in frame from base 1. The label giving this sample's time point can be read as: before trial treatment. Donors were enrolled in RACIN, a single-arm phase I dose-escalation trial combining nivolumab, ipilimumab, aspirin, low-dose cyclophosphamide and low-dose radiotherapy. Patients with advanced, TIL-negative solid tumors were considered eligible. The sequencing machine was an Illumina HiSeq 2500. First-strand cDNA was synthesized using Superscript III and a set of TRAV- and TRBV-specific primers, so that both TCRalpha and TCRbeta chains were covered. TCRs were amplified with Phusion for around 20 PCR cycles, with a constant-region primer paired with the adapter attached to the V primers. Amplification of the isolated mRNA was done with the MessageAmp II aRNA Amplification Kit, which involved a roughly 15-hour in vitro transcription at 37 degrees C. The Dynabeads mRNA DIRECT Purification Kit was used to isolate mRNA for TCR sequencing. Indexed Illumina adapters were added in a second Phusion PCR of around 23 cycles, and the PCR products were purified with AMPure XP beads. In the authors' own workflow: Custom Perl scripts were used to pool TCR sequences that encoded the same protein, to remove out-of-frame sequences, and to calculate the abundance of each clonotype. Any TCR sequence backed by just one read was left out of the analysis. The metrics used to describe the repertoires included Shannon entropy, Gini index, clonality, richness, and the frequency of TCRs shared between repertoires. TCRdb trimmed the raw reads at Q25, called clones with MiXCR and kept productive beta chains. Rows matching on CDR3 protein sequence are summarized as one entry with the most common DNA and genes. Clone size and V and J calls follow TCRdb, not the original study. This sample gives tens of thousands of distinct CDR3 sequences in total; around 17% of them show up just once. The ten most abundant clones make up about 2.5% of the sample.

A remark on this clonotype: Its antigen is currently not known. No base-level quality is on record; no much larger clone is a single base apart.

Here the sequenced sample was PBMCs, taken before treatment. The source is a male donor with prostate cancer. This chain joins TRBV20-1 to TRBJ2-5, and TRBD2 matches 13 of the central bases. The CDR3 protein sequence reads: CSVLLAGGRGETQYF. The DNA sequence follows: TGCAGTGTTTTACTAGCGGGGGGGCGGGGGGAGACCCAGTACTTC.